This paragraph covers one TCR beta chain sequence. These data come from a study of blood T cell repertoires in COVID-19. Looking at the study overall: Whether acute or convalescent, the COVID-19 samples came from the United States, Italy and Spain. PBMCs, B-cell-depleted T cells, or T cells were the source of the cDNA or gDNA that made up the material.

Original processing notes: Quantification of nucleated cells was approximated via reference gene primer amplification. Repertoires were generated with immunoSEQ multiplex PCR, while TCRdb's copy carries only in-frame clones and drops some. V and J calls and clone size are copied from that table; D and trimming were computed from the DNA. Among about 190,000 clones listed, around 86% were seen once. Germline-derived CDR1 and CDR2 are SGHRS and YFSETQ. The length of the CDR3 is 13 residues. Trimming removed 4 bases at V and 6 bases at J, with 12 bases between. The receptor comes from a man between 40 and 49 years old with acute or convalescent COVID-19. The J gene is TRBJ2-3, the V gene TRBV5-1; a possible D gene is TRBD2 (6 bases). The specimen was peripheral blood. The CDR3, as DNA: TGCGCCAGCAGCGACCCGGGGGTGGATACGCAGTATTTT. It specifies CASSDPGVDTQYF. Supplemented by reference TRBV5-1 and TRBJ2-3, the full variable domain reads KAGVTQTPRYLIKTRGQQVTLSCSPISGHRSVSWYQQTPGQGLQFLFEYFSETQRNKGNFPGRFSGRQFSNSRSEMNVSTLELGDSALYLCASSDPGVDTQYFGPGTRLTVL.